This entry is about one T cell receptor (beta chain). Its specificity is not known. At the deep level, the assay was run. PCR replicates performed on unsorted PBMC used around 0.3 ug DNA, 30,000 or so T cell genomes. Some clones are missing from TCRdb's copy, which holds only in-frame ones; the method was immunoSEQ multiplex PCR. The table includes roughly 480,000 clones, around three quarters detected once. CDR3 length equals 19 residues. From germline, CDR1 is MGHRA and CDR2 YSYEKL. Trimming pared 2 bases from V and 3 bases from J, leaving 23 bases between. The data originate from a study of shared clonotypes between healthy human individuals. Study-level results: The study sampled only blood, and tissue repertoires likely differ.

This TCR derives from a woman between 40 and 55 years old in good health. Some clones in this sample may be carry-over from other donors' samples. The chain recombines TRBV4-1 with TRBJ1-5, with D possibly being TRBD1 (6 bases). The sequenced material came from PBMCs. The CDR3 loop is CASSQQKPGTKVDNQPQHF. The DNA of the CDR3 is TGCGCCAGCAGCCAACAAAAGCCCGGGACAAAGGTTGACAATCAGCCCCAGCATTTT.